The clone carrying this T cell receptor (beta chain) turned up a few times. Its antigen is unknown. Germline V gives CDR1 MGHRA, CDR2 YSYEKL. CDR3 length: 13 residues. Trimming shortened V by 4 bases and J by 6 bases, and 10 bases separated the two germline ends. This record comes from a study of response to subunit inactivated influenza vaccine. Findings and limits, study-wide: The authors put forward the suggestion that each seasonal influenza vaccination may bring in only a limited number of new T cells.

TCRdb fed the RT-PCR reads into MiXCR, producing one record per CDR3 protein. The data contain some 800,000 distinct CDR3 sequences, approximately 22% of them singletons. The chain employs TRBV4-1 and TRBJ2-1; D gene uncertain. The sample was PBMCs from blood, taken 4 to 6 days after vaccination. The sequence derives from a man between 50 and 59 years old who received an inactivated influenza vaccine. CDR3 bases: TGCGCCAGCAGCCCTAGGAACGCCAATGAGCAGTTCTTC. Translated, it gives CASSPRNANEQFF.